This TCR beta chain is drawn from a study of OX40 agonist ivuxolimab in advanced cancers. TCRdb keeps only in-frame clones here, not all; method: immunoSEQ multiplex PCR. The data show some 45,000 clones, roughly 86% seen once. The sample here was CD4+ or CD8+ T cells sorted from blood, taken in a trial of the OX40 agonist ivuxolimab. The source is an adult with an advanced solid tumor such as melanoma, head and neck, liver or kidney cancer.

The CDR3 loop is CASRLGGGRFETQYF. CDR3 nucleotide sequence: TGTGCCAGCAGATTGGGGGGGGGACGCTTTGAGACCCAGTACTTC. V and J are TRBV6-5 and TRBJ2-5; 7 bases align to TRBD2. Germline V gene data show CDR1 as MNHEY and CDR2 as SVGAGI. This CDR3 has 15 amino acids. With V trimmed by 6 bases and J by 5 bases, 12 bases remained unmatched.